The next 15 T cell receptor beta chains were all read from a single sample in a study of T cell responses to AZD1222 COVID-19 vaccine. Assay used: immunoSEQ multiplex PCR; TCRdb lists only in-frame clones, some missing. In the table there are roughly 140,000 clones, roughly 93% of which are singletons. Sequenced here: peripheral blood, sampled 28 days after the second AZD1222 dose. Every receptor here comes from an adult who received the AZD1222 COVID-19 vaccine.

CDR3 DNA sequence: TGTGCCAGCAGTGAACGGGCGGACAGCTCTGGAAACACCATATATTTT. This gives the protein CASSERADSSGNTIYF. The chain employs TRBV6-1 and TRBJ1-3; D is perhaps TRBD1 (6 bases). The V and J ends lost 2 bases and 0 bases respectively, with 11 bases between them. The CDR3 length is 16 residues. Germline V gene sequence: CDR1 MNHNS, CDR2 SASEGT.

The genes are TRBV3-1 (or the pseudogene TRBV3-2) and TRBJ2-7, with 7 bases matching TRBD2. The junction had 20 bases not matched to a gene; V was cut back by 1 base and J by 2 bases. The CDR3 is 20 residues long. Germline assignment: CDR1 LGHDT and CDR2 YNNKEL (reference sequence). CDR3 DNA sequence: TGTGCCAGCAGCCAAGTTGTGATTCGGGTTGGGGGAGGGCCCCCCTACGAGCAGTACTTC. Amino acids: CASSQVVIRVGGGPPYEQYF.

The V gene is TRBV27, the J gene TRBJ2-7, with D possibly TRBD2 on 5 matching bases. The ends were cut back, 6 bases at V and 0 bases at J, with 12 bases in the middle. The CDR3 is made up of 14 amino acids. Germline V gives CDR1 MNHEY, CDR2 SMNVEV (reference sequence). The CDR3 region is CASRTRARSYEQYF. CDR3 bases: TGTGCCAGCAGAACGCGGGCCCGCTCCTACGAGCAGTACTTC.

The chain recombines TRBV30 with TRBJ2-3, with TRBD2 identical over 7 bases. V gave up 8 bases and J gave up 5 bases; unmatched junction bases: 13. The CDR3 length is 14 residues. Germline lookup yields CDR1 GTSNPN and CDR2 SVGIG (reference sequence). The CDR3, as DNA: TGTGCCACCACGAGCCAGACTAGCTTAGATACGCAGTATTTT. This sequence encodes CATTSQTSLDTQYF.

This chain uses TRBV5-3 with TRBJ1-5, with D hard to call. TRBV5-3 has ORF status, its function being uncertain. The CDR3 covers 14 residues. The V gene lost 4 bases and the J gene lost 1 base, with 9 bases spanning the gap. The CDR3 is CARSKHRSNQPQHF. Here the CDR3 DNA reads TGTGCCAGAAGCAAACATAGAAGCAATCAGCCCCAGCATTTT.

Here the CDR3 reads CASSPRTGEGGEAFF. As DNA, the CDR3 is TGTGCCAGCAGCCCCAGGACAGGGGAGGGGGGTGAAGCTTTCTTT. The chain links TRBV7-8 to TRBJ1-1; 9 bases line up with TRBD1. The V segment lost 5 bases and the J segment 7 bases; nucleotides outside the gene matches: 11. The length of the CDR3 is 15 residues. Germline V gives CDR1 SGHVS, CDR2 FQNEAQ. Based on the CDR3 plus reference TRBV7-8 and TRBJ1-1, the full variable domain is GAGVSQSPRYKVAKRGQDVALRCDPISGHVSLFWYQQALGQGPEFLTYFQNEAQLDKSGLPSDRFFAERPEGSVSTLKIQRTQQEDSAVYLCASSPRTGEGGEAFFGQGTRLTVV.

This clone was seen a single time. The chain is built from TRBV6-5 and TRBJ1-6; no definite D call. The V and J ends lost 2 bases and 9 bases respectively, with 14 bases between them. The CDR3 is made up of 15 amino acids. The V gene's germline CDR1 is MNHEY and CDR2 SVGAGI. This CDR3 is CASSYGRLASSPLHF. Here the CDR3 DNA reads TGTGCCAGCAGTTACGGGCGACTCGCAAGTTCACCCCTCCACTTT.

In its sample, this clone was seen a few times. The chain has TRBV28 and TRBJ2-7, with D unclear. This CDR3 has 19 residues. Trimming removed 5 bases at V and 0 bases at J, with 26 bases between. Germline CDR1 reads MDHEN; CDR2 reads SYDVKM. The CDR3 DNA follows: TGTGCCAGCAGTATATCCCCACTCCAATCGGGCTTTGGCTCCTACGAGCAGTACTTC. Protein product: CASSISPLQSGFGSYEQYF.

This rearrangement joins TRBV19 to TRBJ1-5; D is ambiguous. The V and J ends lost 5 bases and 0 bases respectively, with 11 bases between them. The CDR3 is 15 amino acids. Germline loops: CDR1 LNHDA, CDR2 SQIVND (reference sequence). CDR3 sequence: CASSSQSYSNQPQHF. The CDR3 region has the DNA TGTGCCAGTAGTTCGCAGTCTTATAGCAATCAGCCCCAGCATTTT.

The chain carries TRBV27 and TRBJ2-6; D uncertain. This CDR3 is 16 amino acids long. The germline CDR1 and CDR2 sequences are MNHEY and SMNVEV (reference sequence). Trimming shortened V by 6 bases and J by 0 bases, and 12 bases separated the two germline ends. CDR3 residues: CASSGERTSGANVLTF. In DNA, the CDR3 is TGTGCCAGCAGCGGCGAAAGGACCTCTGGGGCCAACGTCCTGACTTTC.

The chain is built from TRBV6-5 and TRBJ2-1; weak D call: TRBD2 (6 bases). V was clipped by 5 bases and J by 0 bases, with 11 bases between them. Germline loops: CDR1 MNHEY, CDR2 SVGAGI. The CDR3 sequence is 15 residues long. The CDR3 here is CASSLAGNSYNEQFF. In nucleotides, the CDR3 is TGTGCCAGCAGTCTTGCGGGAAACTCCTACAATGAGCAGTTCTTC.

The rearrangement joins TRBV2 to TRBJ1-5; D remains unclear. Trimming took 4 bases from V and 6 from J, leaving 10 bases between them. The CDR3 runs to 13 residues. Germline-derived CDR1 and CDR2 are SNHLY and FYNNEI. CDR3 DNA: TGTGCCAGCAGTGCGGGGTACCGTCAGCCCCAGCATTTT. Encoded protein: CASSAGYRQPQHF.

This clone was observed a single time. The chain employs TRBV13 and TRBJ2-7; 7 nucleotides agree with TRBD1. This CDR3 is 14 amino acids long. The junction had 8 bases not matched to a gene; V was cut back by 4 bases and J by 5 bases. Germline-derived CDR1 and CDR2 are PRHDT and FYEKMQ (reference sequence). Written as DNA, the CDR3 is TGTGCCAGCAGCTCAACAACCGGGACAGACGAGCAGTACTTC. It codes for CASSSTTGTDEQYF.

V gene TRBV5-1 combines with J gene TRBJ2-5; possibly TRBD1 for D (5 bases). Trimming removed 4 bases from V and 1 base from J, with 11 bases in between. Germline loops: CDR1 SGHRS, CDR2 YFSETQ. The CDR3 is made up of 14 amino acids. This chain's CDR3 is CASSPPQGQETQYF. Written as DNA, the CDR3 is TGCGCCAGCAGCCCTCCCCAGGGCCAAGAGACCCAGTACTTC.

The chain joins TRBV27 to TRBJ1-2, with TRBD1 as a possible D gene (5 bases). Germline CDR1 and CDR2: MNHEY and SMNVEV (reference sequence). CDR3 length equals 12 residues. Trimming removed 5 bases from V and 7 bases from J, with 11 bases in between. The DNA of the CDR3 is TGTGCCAGCAGTCCCGGGACCTCTGGCTACACCTTC. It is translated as CASSPGTSGYTF.